This TCR beta chain was recorded in a study of stem cell transplantation in POMP-related autoinflammatory disease. Points from the study as a whole: In patients with PRAID, every analyzed T-cell subset tended to show lower diversity and higher clonality. Patients with PRAID showed a restricted number of unique TRB V-J gene pairings.

Germline CDR1 and CDR2: SNHLY and FYNNEI. The CDR3 contains 15 residues. The germline V and J ends were trimmed by 4 bases and 3 bases, with 15 bases remaining between them. Repertoires were generated with immunoSEQ multiplex PCR, while TCRdb's copy carries only in-frame clones and drops some. The table records 25,000 to 30,000 clones, approximately 85% of them present only once. Regarding this clone: What it binds is not known.

PRAID featured immunodeficiency plus autoinflammation. The TCR was taken from a human donor with POMP-related autoinflammation and immune dysregulation (PRAID). Source: CD4+ T cells from PBMCs, taken before stem cell transplantation. The rearrangement links TRBV2 to TRBJ2-5; D gene ambiguous. This chain's CDR3 is CASSGLTRTKETQYF. CDR3 nucleotides: TGTGCCAGCAGTGGGCTTACTCGGACCAAAGAGACCCAGTACTTC.